The 20 T cell receptor beta chains below were found in one sample sequenced in a study of T cells in Graves' hyperthyroidism and ophthalmopathy. Regions amplified from RNA transcripts were the TCR beta CDR3 regions. A first-round RT-PCR of the TCR CDR3 used the HTBI primer set. Using its own MiXCR run on the multiplex PCR reads, TCRdb lists one record per CDR3 protein. The table has roughly 300,000 distinct CDR3 sequences, around 13% seen once; the top ten hold roughly 25%. Input material: blood. Receptor source: a woman in her thirties with Graves' hyperthyroidism.

Many counts were recorded for this clonotype. The chain carries TRBV20-1 and TRBJ2-7; 9 bases are shared with TRBD2. The CDR3 loop spans 14 amino acids. CDR1 is DFQATT, CDR2 SNEGSKA, per germline (reference sequence). V shed 2 bases, J shed 6 bases, and the junction held 8 bases outside the gene matches. CDR3 in amino acids: CSARSGGRASEQYF. The CDR3 DNA sequence: TGCAGTGCTAGATCCGGCGGGAGGGCCAGCGAGCAGTACTTC.

The sample holds many counts of this clonotype. The gene calls are TRBV6-2 or TRBV6-3 and TRBJ2-3; D not certain. The CDR3 is 15 residues long. Germline assignment: CDR1 MNHEY and CDR2 SVGEGT. V gave up 2 bases and J gave up 0 bases, with 9 bases separating them. The CDR3 sequence: CASSYPLASTDTQYF. The CDR3 nucleotides read TGTGCCAGCAGTTACCCTCTGGCTAGCACAGATACGCAGTATTTT.

This clonotype came up many times. V gene TRBV2 combines with J gene TRBJ2-3, with D possibly called TRBD1 or TRBD2 (5 bases each). The CDR3 is made up of 13 amino acids. V gave up 9 bases and J gave up 5 bases, with 15 bases separating them. Germline V CDR1 and CDR2: SNHLY, FYNNEI. For the CDR3, the DNA is TGTGCCAGGACGGGACCCGGCGGAGATACGCAGTATTTT. It translates to CARTGPGGDTQYF.

This clonotype was found a few times. CDR3 sequence reads: CASSSNLGNTIYF. Here the CDR3 DNA reads TGTGCCAGCAGCTCAAACCTTGGAAACACCATATATTTT. The rearrangement links TRBV11-2 to TRBJ1-3, with unresolved D. The CDR3 is 13 residues long. Germline V CDR1 and CDR2: SGHAT, FQNNGV. Trimming removed 4 bases at V and 3 bases at J, with 7 bases between. The whole variable domain, filled in from reference TRBV11-2 and TRBJ1-3, reads EAGVAQSPRYKIIEKRQSVAFWCNPISGHATLYWYQQILGQGPKLLIQFQNNGVVDDSQLPKDRFSAERLKGVDSTLKIQPAKLEDSAVYLCASSSNLGNTIYFGEGSWLTVV.

The chain couples TRBV20-1 to TRBJ1-5; 7 bases map to TRBD1. From germline, CDR1 is DFQATT and CDR2 SNEGSKA (reference sequence). J was trimmed by 3 bases and V by 5 bases; bases with no gene match: 10. The CDR3 consists of 15 residues. The CDR3 sequence: CSARKPGQNNQPQHF. The CDR3 DNA is TGCAGTGCTCGTAAACCGGGACAGAACAATCAGCCCCAGCATTTT.

This clonotype was seen a few times. CDR3 DNA sequence: TGTGCCAGCAGCCGAGGACAGATTAATGAAAAACTGTTTTTT. Its translation is CASSRGQINEKLFF. The chain joins TRBV7-9 to TRBJ1-4; TRBD1 might be the D (6 bases). Germline V gives CDR1 SEHNR, CDR2 FQNEAQ (reference sequence). The germline V and J ends were trimmed by 5 bases and 4 bases, with 11 bases remaining between them. The CDR3 contains 14 residues.

This chain links TRBV30 with TRBJ1-3; 7 positions agree with TRBD1. Trimming took 1 base from V and 1 from J; bases not matched to a gene: 7. Looked up from germline, CDR1 is GTSNPN and CDR2 is SVGIG (reference sequence). The CDR3 runs to 16 residues. The CDR3 loop reads CAWSAGQMGSGNTIYF. The CDR3 DNA reads as TGTGCCTGGAGTGCGGGACAGATGGGATCTGGAAACACCATATATTTT.

The J gene is TRBJ2-5, the V gene TRBV30; no clear D. The CDR3 extends over 13 amino acids. The V end was cut by 1 base, the J end by 1 base, with 7 bases between. Germline V CDR1 and CDR2: GTSNPN, SVGIG (reference sequence). This CDR3 is CAWSGGIQETQYF. The CDR3 region has the DNA TGTGCCTGGAGTGGTGGAATCCAAGAGACCCAGTACTTC.

This clonotype was seen a handful of times. The chain has TRBV24-1 and TRBJ2-5; D is perhaps TRBD2 (7 bases). V was pared by 3 bases and J by 3 bases, with 16 bases between. The germline V gene encodes CDR1 KGHDR and CDR2 SFDVKD. This CDR3 is 16 amino acids long. The CDR3 DNA sequence: TGTGCCACCAGTGATCCCGGGACACGGGGGGAAGAGACCCAGTACTTC. This sequence encodes CATSDPGTRGEETQYF.

This chain uses TRBV20-1 with TRBJ2-7, with D tentatively TRBD1 or TRBD2 (5 bases each). The CDR3 loop spans 14 amino acids. Germline CDR1 reads DFQATT; CDR2 reads SNEGSKA (reference sequence). Deletions cut 4 bases from V and 1 base from J, with 14 bases between. This CDR3 is CSAKPGTGSYEQYF. The DNA for the CDR3 is TGCAGTGCTAAGCCCGGGACGGGATCCTACGAGCAGTACTTC.

In its sample, this clonotype was seen a few times. CDR3 in amino acids: CASSLSGTGFGEQYF. As DNA, the CDR3 is TGCGCCAGCAGCCTGTCCGGGACAGGTTTCGGCGAGCAGTACTTC. The gene calls are TRBV4-1 and TRBJ2-7; 8 bases fit TRBD1. The germline gives CDR1 MGHRA, CDR2 YSYEKL. V lost 4 bases and J lost 6; bases outside the gene matches: 11. This CDR3 comprises 15 residues.

The J gene is TRBJ1-2, the V gene TRBV7-9, with D perhaps matching TRBD1 (5 bases). Germline-derived CDR1 and CDR2 are SEHNR and FQNEAQ (reference sequence). Trimming pared 4 bases from V and 6 bases from J, leaving 15 bases between. The CDR3 consists of 14 residues. The CDR3 reads CASSSGTGRDGYTF. The CDR3 DNA sequence: TGTGCCAGCAGCTCTGGGACGGGGCGCGATGGCTACACCTTC.

In this sample, this clonotype turned up many times. The chain couples TRBV24-1 to TRBJ2-5; maybe TRBD1 (6 bases). Germline-derived CDR1 and CDR2 are KGHDR and SFDVKD. The CDR3 is made up of 11 amino acids. The ends were cut back, 9 bases at V and 5 bases at J, with 9 bases in the middle. The CDR3 sequence: CATSQGETQYF. The CDR3 DNA sequence: TGTGCCACCTCCCAGGGGGAGACCCAGTACTTC.

Only a few counts were recorded for this clonotype. The gene calls are TRBV3-1 and TRBJ1-5, with unresolved D. This CDR3 has 13 amino acids. CDR1 and CDR2 from the germline V gene are LGHDT and YNNKEL (reference sequence). Trimming stripped 3 bases from V and 4 bases from J, with 7 bases between. The CDR3 coding sequence is TGTGCCAGCAGCCATCCCACGAATCAGCCCCAGCATTTT. It specifies CASSHPTNQPQHF. Full variable domain (missing parts from reference TRBV3-1 and TRBJ1-5): DTAVSQTPKYLVTQMGNDKSIKCEQNLGHDTMYWYKQDSKKFLKIMFSYNNKELIINETVPNRFSPKSPDKAHLNLHINSLELGDSAVYFCASSHPTNQPQHFGDGTRLSIL.

This clonotype was detected many times. The chain couples TRBV28 to TRBJ2-2; perhaps TRBD2 as D (5 bases). The CDR3 has 13 amino acids. The germline gives CDR1 MDHEN, CDR2 SYDVKM. V lost 3 bases and J 9 bases, leaving 11 bases between the germline ends. The DNA of the CDR3 is TGTGCCAGCAGTTTGGAGGACCGGAGGGAGCTGTTTTTT. Translated, it gives CASSLEDRRELFF.

The V call is TRBV29-1, the J call TRBJ1-1; the D is unclear. Trimming removed 5 bases from V and 5 bases from J, with 6 bases in between. This CDR3 has 10 residues. The germline gives CDR1 SQVTM, CDR2 ANQGSEA. DNA of the CDR3: TGCAGCGTTTGGGAAACTGAAGCTTTCTTT. Protein: CSVWETEAFF.

J is TRBJ1-5 and V is TRBV19, with a weak D call TRBD1 (5 bases). This CDR3 is built from 15 residues. Germline CDR1 and CDR2: LNHDA and SQIVND (reference sequence). V shed 5 bases and J shed 8 bases, with 19 bases lying between them. The CDR3 sequence: CASSPDPGPGKPQHF. The CDR3 region has the DNA TGTGCCAGTAGTCCCGATCCGGGACCGGGGAAGCCCCAGCATTTT.

The chain carries TRBV6-2 or TRBV6-3 and TRBJ1-2; no definite D call. The CDR3 totals 17 residues. Germline V gene data show CDR1 as MNHEY and CDR2 as SVGEGT. V shed 4 bases and J shed 8 bases, with 26 bases lying between them. The CDR3: CASSSANWALGKYGYTF. CDR3 bases: TGTGCCAGCAGTTCCGCCAACTGGGCCCTGGGCAAGTACGGCTACACCTTC.

This clonotype was seen at least ten times. The V call is TRBV6-5, the J call TRBJ2-5; no clear D. V lost 0 bases and J lost 3, with 8 bases in between. Germline V gives CDR1 MNHEY, CDR2 SVGAGI. The CDR3 length is 14 residues. The CDR3 coding sequence is TGTGCCAGCAGTTACTCAGGGCCGAAAGAGACCCAGTACTTC. Protein product: CASSYSGPKETQYF.

V and J are TRBV10-3 and TRBJ2-3; D is possibly TRBD2 (6 bases). Per germline, CDR1 ENHRY and CDR2 SYGVKD. Trimming shortened V by 8 bases and J by 5 bases, and 14 bases separated the two germline ends. The length of the CDR3 is 13 residues. CDR3 bases: TGTGCCATCGACCCGGGAGCGAGAGATACGCAGTATTTT. Translating gives CAIDPGARDTQYF.